The clone carrying this T cell receptor (beta chain) was recorded only once. Germline CDR1 MNHEY, CDR2 SMNVEV (reference sequence). The CDR3 has 14 residues. The V end was cut by 7 bases, the J end by 2 bases, with 15 bases between. Treatment-naive patients with stable or active relapsing-remitting disease served as multiple sclerosis controls. Negative isolation was used for CD8+ and CD4+ T cells and FACS enrichment for TEMRA cells. A quantity of about 0.5 to 1 ug RNA underwent reverse transcription using random hexamers. Across 54 Vbeta and 13 Jbeta, TCR beta CDR3 was amplified with immunoSEQ multiplex PCR. TCRdb passed the immunoSEQ multiplex PCR reads through MiXCR, listing each CDR3 protein once. The data hold 190,000 or so distinct CDR3 sequences, with over 90% observed a single time. This entry belongs to a study of CD8 T cells in Susac syndrome.

Source material: CD4+ T cells from PBMCs. The sequence came from a human donor with multiple sclerosis. V is TRBV27 and J is TRBJ2-7; D is perhaps TRBD1 or TRBD2 (5 bases each). The CDR3 DNA sequence: TGTGCCAGCACCTTTACGGGGCTGACCTACGAGCAGTACTTC. Protein product: CASTFTGLTYEQYF.